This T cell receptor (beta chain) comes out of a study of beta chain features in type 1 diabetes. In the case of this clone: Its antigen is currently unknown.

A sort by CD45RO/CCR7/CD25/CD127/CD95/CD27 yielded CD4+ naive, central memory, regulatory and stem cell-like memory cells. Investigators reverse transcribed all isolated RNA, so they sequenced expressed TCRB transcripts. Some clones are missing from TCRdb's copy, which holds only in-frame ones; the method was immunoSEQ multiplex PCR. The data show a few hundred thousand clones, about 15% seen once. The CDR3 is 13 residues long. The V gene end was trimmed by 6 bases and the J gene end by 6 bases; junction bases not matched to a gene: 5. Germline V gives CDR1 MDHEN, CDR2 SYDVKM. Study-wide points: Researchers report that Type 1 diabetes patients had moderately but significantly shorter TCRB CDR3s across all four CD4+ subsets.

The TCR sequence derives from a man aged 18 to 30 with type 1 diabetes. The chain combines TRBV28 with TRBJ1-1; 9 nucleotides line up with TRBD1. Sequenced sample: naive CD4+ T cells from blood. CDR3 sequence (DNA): TGTGCCAGCAGCCCGGGACAGGGACCTGAAGCTTTCTTT. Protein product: CASSPGQGPEAFF. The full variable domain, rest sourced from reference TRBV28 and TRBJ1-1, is DVKVTQSSRYLVKRTGEKVFLECVQDMDHENMFWYRQDPGLGLRLIYFSYDVKMKEKGDIPEGYSVSREKKERFSLILESASTNQTSMYLCASSPGQGPEAFFGQGTRLTVV.